A selection of T cell receptor beta chains follows, all from one sample in a study of glioma-infiltrating T cells. In TCRdb, the multiplex PCR reads were re-called with MiXCR into one record per CDR3 protein. This sample carries about 3,900 distinct CDR3 sequences, roughly 28% of them seen once, and the ten largest clones take approximately 25%. Material: glioma tissue, nonneoplastic brain tissue, or PBMCs (not recorded which). All receptors come from a human donor with low-grade glioma or glioblastoma, undergoing nonglioma brain surgery, or in good health (not recorded which). The CDR3 runs from the conserved cysteine through the conserved F or W. A D gene is named only where the DNA matches it firmly. A clone size is listed for some rows: how often the clone was seen (once, few, many), or a class if it is expanded.

J gene: TRBJ2-1; D gene: NA; clone size: medium-sized; V gene: TRBV7-2; CDR3 DNA: TGTGCCAGCAGCTTCCCCAGGAATGAGCAGTTCTTC; CDR3 protein: CASSFPRNEQFF
J gene: TRBJ1-5; D gene: NA; clone size: many; V gene: TRBV7-2; CDR3 DNA: TGTGCCAGCAGCTCCGGGGTGTCCTATCAGCCCCAGCATTTT; CDR3 protein: CASSSGVSYQPQHF
J gene: TRBJ2-7; D gene: NA; clone size: many; V gene: TRBV7-8; CDR3 DNA: TGTGCCAGCGGTGTATACGAGCAGTACTTC; CDR3 protein: CASGVYEQYF
J gene: TRBJ2-6; D gene: NA; clone size: medium-sized; V gene: TRBV6-6; CDR3 DNA: TGTGCCAGCAGTTACGGGGGTTCAGGGGCCAACGTCCTGACTTTC; CDR3 protein: CASSYGGSGANVLTF
J gene: TRBJ2-2; D gene: TRBD2; clone size: large; V gene: TRBV7-6; CDR3 DNA: TGTGCCAGCAGCTTGTTCTCCGGGACTAGCGGGGGCCGATCTCACACCGGGGAGCTGTTTTTT; CDR3 protein: CASSLFSGTSGGRSHTGELFF
J gene: TRBJ2-3; D gene: NA; clone size: medium-sized; V gene: TRBV7-2; CDR3 DNA: TGTGCCAGCAGCTTAGACAGCACAGATACGCAGTATTTT; CDR3 protein: CASSLDSTDTQYF
J gene: TRBJ2-3; D gene: TRBD2; clone size: NA; V gene: TRBV30; CDR3 DNA: TGTGCCTGGAGTTTAGCGGGGGGGCCGCTAGATACGCAGTATTTT; CDR3 protein: CAWSLAGGPLDTQYF
J gene: TRBJ2-3; D gene: TRBD2; clone size: many; V gene: TRBV25-1; CDR3 DNA: TGTGCCAGCAGTGATAGCGGGGGGGGCACAGATACGCAGTATTTT; CDR3 protein: CASSDSGGGTDTQYF
J gene: TRBJ1-1; D gene: NA; clone size: medium-sized; V gene: TRBV3-1; CDR3 DNA: TGTGCCAGCAGCCAAGATCGGGCGGGGGCTGAAGCTTTCTTT; CDR3 protein: CASSQDRAGAEAFF
J gene: TRBJ1-4; D gene: TRBD1; clone size: many; V gene: TRBV25-1; CDR3 DNA: TGTGCCAGCAGTTTCCACAGGGGAACTAATGAAAAACTGTTTTTT; CDR3 protein: CASSFHRGTNEKLFF
J gene: TRBJ1-1; D gene: NA; clone size: once; V gene: TRBV7-6; CDR3 DNA: TGTGCCAGCAGCTCGGCCCCCGGGACCGAGGGCCCTGAAACTTTCTTT; CDR3 protein: CASSSAPGTEGPETFF
J gene: TRBJ1-1; D gene: NA; clone size: NA; V gene: TRBV13; CDR3 DNA: TGTGCCACCAAAACCTCGACAGCTAACACTGAAGCTTTCTTT; CDR3 protein: CATKTSTANTEAFF